The 6 T cell receptor beta chains below all came from one sample that was sequenced in a study of blood T cell repertoires in COVID-19. Using immunoSEQ multiplex PCR, the repertoire was profiled, and TCRdb retains in-frame clones only, with some absent. The sample has more than 150,000 clones; less than 90% are singletons. The sample taken for sequencing was peripheral blood. These receptors originate from a woman aged 65 to 85 with acute or convalescent COVID-19.

CDR3 DNA sequence: TGTGCCAGCAGCATGACAGGGCCCTCCTACGAGCAGTACTTC. This sequence encodes CASSMTGPSYEQYF. The chain links TRBV5-6 to TRBJ2-7; 7 bases line up with TRBD1. The CDR3 is 14 amino acids. Germline V gives CDR1 SGHDT, CDR2 YYEEEE. V shed 4 bases, J shed 0 bases, and the junction held 4 bases outside the gene matches.

The chain combines TRBV5-6 with TRBJ1-1; TRBD1 agrees at 7 bases. This CDR3 spans 16 amino acids. The germline V gene has CDR1 SGHDT and CDR2 YYEEEE. Losses at the gene ends were 0 bases for V and 1 base for J; bases not matched to a gene: 6. CDR3 in DNA: TGTGCCAGCAGCTTGGAACAGGGGTTTCGGAACACTGAAGCTTTCTTT. It is translated as CASSLEQGFRNTEAFF. Looking up the rest from reference TRBV5-6 and TRBJ1-1 gives the full variable domain: DAGVTQSPTHLIKTRGQQVTLRCSPKSGHDTVSWYQQALGQGPQFIFQYYEEEERQRGNFPDRFSGHQFPNYSSELNVNALLLGDSALYLCASSLEQGFRNTEAFFGQGTRLTVV.

The chain is built from TRBV5-1 and TRBJ1-5; D might be TRBD1 (6 bases). The germline V and J ends were trimmed by 0 bases and 3 bases, with 10 bases remaining between them. The CDR3 is 15 residues long. Looked up from germline, CDR1 is SGHRS and CDR2 is YFSETQ. The CDR3 DNA reads TGCGCCAGCAGCTTGGCAGGGGTTTACAATCAGCCCCAGCATTTT. Translation gives CASSLAGVYNQPQHF.

A few counts support this clone. The chain links TRBV12-3 or TRBV12-4 to TRBJ1-2, with no clear D. The CDR3 loop spans 12 amino acids. Trimming removed 6 bases from V and 4 bases from J, with 9 bases in between. The CDR3 sequence: CASRPNSYGYTF. The CDR3 nucleotides are TGTGCCAGCAGACCCAACAGCTATGGCTACACCTTC.

The V gene is TRBV25-1, the J gene TRBJ1-2; 9 nucleotides align to TRBD1. V trimming: 2 bases; J trimming: 7 bases; junction bases outside the gene matches: 8. Germline CDR1 reads MGHDK; CDR2 reads SYGVNS. The CDR3 has 15 amino acids. The DNA of the CDR3 is TGTGCCAGCAGTGAACCGGACAGGGGCCAGGTTGGCTACACCTTC. It codes for CASSEPDRGQVGYTF.

The chain uses TRBV30 and TRBJ1-4, with TRBD1 as a possible D gene (5 bases). CDR3 size: 16 residues. V lost 0 bases to trimming and J lost 6 bases, with 17 bases between them. Germline V lookup: CDR1 GTSNPN, CDR2 SVGIG (reference sequence). DNA of the CDR3: TGTGCCTGGAGTGTGAGTTTATTTGACAGTCATGAAAAACTGTTTTTT. This encodes CAWSVSLFDSHEKLFF.